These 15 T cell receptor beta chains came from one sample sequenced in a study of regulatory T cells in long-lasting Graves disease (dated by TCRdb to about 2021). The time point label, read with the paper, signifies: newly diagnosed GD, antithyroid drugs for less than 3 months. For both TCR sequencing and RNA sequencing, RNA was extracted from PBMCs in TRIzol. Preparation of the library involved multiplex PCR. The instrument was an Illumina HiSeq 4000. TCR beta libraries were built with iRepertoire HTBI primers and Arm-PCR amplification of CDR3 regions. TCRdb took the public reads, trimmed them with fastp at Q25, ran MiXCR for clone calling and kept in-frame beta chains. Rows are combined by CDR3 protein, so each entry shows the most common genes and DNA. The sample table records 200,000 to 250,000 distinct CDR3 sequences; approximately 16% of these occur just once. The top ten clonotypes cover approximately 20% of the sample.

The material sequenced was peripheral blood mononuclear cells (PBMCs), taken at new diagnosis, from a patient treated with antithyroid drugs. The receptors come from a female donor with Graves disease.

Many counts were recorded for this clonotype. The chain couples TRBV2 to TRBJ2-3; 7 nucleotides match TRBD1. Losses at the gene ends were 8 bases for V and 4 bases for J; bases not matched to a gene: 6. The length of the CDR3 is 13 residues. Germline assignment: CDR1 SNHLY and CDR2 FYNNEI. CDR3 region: CASHRGRADTQYF. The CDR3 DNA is TGTGCCAGCCACAGGGGCAGGGCAGATACGCAGTATTTT.

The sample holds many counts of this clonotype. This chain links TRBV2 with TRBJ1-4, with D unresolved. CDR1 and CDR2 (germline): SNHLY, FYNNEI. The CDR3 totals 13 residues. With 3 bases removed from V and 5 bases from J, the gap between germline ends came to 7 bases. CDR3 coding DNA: TGTGCCAGCAGTGACCTCTCCAATGAAAAACTGTTTTTT. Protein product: CASSDLSNEKLFF. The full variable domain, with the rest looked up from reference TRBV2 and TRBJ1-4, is EPEVTQTPSHQVTQMGQEVILRCVPISNHLYFYWYRQILGQKVEFLVSFYNNEISEKSEIFDDQFSVERPDGSNFTLKIRSTKLEDSAMYFCASSDLSNEKLFFGSGTQLSVL.

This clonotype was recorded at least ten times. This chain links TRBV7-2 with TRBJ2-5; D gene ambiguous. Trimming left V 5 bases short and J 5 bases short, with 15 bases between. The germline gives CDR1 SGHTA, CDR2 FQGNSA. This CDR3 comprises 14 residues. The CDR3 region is CASSASPLGETQYF. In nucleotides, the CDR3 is TGTGCCAGCAGCGCGTCTCCGTTGGGGGAGACCCAGTACTTC.

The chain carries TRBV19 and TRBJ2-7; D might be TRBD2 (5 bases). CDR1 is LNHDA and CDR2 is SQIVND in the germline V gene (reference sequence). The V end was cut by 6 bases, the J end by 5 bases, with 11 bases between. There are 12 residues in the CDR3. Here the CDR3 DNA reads TGTGCCAGTAGAGGTTTGGGAGACGAGCAGTACTTC. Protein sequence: CASRGLGDEQYF.

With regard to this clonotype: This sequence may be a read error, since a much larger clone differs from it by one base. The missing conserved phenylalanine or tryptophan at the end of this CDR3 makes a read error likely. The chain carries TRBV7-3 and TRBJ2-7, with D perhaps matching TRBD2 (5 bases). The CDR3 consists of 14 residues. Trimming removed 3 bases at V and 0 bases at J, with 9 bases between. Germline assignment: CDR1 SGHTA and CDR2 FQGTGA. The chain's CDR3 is CASSFSVGSYEQYL. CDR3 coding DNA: TGTGCCAGCAGCTTTAGCGTTGGCTCCTACGAGCAGTACCTC.

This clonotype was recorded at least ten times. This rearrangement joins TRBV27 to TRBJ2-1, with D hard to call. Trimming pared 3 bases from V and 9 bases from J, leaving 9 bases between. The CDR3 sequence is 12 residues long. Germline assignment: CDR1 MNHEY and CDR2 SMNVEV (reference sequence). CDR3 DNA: TGTGCCAGCAGTTTCATGGGCGTTGAGCAGTTCTTC. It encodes CASSFMGVEQFF.

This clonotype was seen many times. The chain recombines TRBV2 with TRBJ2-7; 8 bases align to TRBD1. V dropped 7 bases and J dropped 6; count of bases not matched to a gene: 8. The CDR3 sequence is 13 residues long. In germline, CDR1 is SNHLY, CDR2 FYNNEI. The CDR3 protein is CASNLDRAAEQYF. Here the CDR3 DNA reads TGTGCCAGCAACCTGGACAGGGCAGCCGAGCAGTACTTC.

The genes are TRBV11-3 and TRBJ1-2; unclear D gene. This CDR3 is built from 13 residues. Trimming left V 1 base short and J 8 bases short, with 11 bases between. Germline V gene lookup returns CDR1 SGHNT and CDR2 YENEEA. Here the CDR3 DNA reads TGTGCCAGCAGCTTAGGCGGCAAACAAGGCTACACCTTC. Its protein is CASSLGGKQGYTF.

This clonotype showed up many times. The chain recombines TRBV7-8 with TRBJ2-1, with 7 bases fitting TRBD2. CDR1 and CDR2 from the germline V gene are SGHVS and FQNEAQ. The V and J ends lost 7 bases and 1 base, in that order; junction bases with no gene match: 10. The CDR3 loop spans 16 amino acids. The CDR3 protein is CASTNFSGISYNEQFF. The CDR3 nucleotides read TGTGCCAGCACCAACTTCAGCGGGATATCCTACAATGAGCAGTTCTTC.

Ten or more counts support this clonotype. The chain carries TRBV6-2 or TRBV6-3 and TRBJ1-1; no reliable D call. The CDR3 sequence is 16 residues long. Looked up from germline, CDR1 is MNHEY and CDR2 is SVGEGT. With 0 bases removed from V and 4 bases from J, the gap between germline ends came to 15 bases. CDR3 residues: CASSYSTFLLSTEAFF. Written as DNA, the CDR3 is TGTGCCAGCAGTTACTCGACATTTCTATTAAGCACTGAAGCTTTCTTT.

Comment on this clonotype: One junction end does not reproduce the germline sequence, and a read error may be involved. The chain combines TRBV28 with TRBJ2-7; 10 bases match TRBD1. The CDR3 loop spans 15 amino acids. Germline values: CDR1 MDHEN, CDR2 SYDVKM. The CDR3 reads CASRGQGGKPYEQCF. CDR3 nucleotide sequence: TGTGCCAGCAGAGGACAGGGGGGTAAGCCGTACGAGCAGTGCTTC.

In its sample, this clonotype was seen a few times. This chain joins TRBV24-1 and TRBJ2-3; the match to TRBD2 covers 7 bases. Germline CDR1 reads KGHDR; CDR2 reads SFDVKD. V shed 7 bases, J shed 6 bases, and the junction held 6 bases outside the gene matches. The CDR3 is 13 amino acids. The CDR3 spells CATRGGRSDTQYF. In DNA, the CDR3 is TGTGCCACCAGGGGCGGGAGATCGGATACGCAGTATTTT.

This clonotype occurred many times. The CDR3 region is CASSGAPGQNWGQYF. The CDR3 coding sequence is TGTGCCTCCTCTGGGGCCCCGGGACAAAATTGGGGGCAGTACTTC. The rearrangement joins TRBV28 to TRBJ2-7; the D gene is possibly TRBD1 (6 bases). Germline V gives CDR1 MDHEN, CDR2 SYDVKM. V lost 11 bases, J lost 9 bases, and 29 bases lay in between. The CDR3 length is 15 residues.

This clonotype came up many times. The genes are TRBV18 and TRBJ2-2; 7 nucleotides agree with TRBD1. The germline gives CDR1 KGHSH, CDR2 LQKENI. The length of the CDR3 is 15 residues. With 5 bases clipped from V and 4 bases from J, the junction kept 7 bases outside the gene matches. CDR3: CASSSSTGATGELFF. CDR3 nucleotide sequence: TGTGCCAGCTCATCATCCACAGGGGCCACCGGGGAGCTGTTTTTT.

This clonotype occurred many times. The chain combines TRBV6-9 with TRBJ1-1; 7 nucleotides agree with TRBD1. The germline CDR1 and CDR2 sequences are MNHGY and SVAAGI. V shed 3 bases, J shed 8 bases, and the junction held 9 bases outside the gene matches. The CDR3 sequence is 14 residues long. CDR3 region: CASSYGTETPEAFF. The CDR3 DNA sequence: TGTGCCAGCAGTTACGGGACAGAAACACCCGAAGCTTTCTTT.